This TCR beta chain was observed in a study of PD-L1 blockade in urothelial cancer. The V segment lost 6 bases and the J segment 1 base; nucleotides outside the gene matches: 4. CDR1 is MNHNY and CDR2 is SVGAGI in the germline V gene (reference sequence). There are 15 residues in the CDR3. Some clones are missing from TCRdb's copy, which holds only in-frame ones; the method was immunoSEQ multiplex PCR. The data hold about 91,000 clones, with over 80% observed a single time. Time point defined: peripheral blood 6 weeks after treatment start. The clonotype comes from a man aged 70-80 years with urothelial cancer. The source material was PBMCs, sampled around atezolizumab (anti-PD-L1) treatment. The V gene is TRBV6-6, the J gene TRBJ1-1; 11 positions match TRBD1. The CDR3 coding sequence is TGTGCCAGCAGCCCCGGGACAGGGGGGAACACTGAAGCTTTCTTT. Translated: CASSPGTGGNTEAFF.